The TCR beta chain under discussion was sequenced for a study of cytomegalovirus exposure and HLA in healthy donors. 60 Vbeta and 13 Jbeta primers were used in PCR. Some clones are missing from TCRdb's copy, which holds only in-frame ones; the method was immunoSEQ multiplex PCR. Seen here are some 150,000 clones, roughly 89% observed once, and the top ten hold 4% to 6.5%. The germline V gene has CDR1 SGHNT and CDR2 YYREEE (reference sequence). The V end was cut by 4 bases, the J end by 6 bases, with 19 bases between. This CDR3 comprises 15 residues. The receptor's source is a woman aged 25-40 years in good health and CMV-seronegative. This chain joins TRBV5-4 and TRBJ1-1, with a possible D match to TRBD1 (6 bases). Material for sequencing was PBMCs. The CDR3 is CASSPLQGRDSEAFF. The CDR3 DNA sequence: TGTGCCAGCAGCCCCCTACAGGGCAGGGATTCTGAAGCTTTCTTT.